The rows below give T cell receptor beta chains drawn from one sample of a study of blood T cell repertoires in COVID-19. Generated by immunoSEQ multiplex PCR, the TCRdb table keeps only in-frame clones and is missing some. The sample carries tens of thousands of clones, around 86% recorded once. Source material: peripheral blood. The source of these receptors is a woman aged 80 or older with acute or convalescent COVID-19. Both conserved end residues are part of each CDR3. D genes are given only for firm matches. A clone size is listed for some rows: how often the clone was seen (once, few, many), or a class if it is expanded.

clone_size	d_call	v_call	j_call	cdr3_nt	cdr3_aa
once	TRBD2	TRBV20-1	TRBJ2-3	TGCAGTGCGAGTCCCCTAGCGGGGGACACAGATACGCAGTATTTT	CSASPLAGDTDTQYF
-	TRBD1	TRBV7-3	TRBJ2-2	TGTGCCAGCAGCCCGGGGACAGCGAACACCGGGGAGCTGTTTTTT	CASSPGTANTGELFF
-	TRBD1	TRBV30	TRBJ2-2	TGTGCCTGGACCCGGGACAGGCCTAACACCGGGGAGCTGTTTTTT	CAWTRDRPNTGELFF
-	-	TRBV7-9	TRBJ1-2	TGTGCCAGCAGCACAGAGAACTATGGCTACACCTTC	CASSTENYGYTF
-	-	TRBV4-2	TRBJ1-2	TGTGCCAGCAGCCAAGATCGGCAGGCCCCCAACCGTAACTATGGCTACACCTTC	CASSQDRQAPNRNYGYTF
-	TRBD1	TRBV30	TRBJ1-2	TGTGCCGGCTTGAGACAGGGGGACTATGGCTACACCTTC	CAGLRQGDYGYTF
-	TRBD1	TRBV30	TRBJ1-1	TGTGCCTGGAGTGCCTTCTTGACAGGGCAGAGGGAAGCTTTCTTT	CAWSAFLTGQREAFF
-	-	TRBV7-3	TRBJ2-1	TGTGCCAGCAGCCGAATAGGGGGTGAAAATGAGCAGTTCTTC	CASSRIGGENEQFF
-	-	TRBV11-3	TRBJ1-1	TGTGCCAGCAGCTTAGATCTTTGGGGGCGCACTGAAGCTTTCTTT	CASSLDLWGRTEAFF
-	TRBD1	TRBV5-4	TRBJ1-1	TGTGCCAGCAGCTTGGAAGGGGGCAGGCCTGAAGCTTTCTTT	CASSLEGGRPEAFF
-	TRBD1	TRBV19	TRBJ1-6	TGTGCCAGTAGTCTAACAGGGGGCAATTCACCCCTCCACTTT	CASSLTGGNSPLHF
few	-	TRBV12-5	TRBJ2-5	TGTGCTAGTGGTTTGGAGGACTGGGCCCAGTACTTC	CASGLEDWAQYF
once	TRBD2	TRBV18	TRBJ2-5	TGTGCCAGCTCACCGGGAGCGGGGGGTGAACGGATCCAGTACTTC	CASSPGAGGERIQYF
-	-	TRBV19	TRBJ1-5	TGTGCCAGTAAACGGGACACAGCAAATCAGCCCCAGCATTTT	CASKRDTANQPQHF
-	TRBD2	TRBV5-1	TRBJ2-4	TGCGCCAGCAGCTTGAGTGCGGCTAGCGGTCAAAACATTCAGTACTTC	CASSLSAASGQNIQYF
-	TRBD1	TRBV30	TRBJ1-1	TGTGCCTGGAGTGAAGCCTATGGGGGACAGGCTTTCTTT	CAWSEAYGGQAFF
-	TRBD2	TRBV10-3	TRBJ2-7	TGTGCCATCAGCGCCGGGACTAGCGGGGGAAACTACGAGCAGTACTTC	CAISAGTSGGNYEQYF
-	TRBD1	TRBV6-5	TRBJ2-1	TGTGCCAGCAGTTACTTCCGGGACAGCAATGAGCAGTTCTTC	CASSYFRDSNEQFF
-	TRBD1	TRBV5-6	TRBJ1-5	TGTGCCAGCAGCCTTGGGACAGGGGGCCGTAGCAATCAGCCCCAGCATTTT	CASSLGTGGRSNQPQHF
-	TRBD2	TRBV5-1	TRBJ2-3	TGCGCCAGCAGCTTGGGGCTAGCGGGGGGTCCTAGCACAGATACGCAGTATTTT	CASSLGLAGGPSTDTQYF
few	TRBD1	TRBV11-2	TRBJ1-2	TGTGCCAGCAGCAAGGACAGGGACGGCCGTGGCTACACCTTC	CASSKDRDGRGYTF
-	-	TRBV24-1	TRBJ2-1	TGTGCCACCAGTGATCCCTCCCCAGGGGTTGGCAATGAGCAGTTCTTC	CATSDPSPGVGNEQFF
-	TRBD1	TRBV6-2/TRBV6-3	TRBJ2-2	TGTGCCAGCAGTCCGGGACAGGGGAAAAGGGCCGGGGAGCTGTTTTTT	CASSPGQGKRAGELFF
-	TRBD2	TRBV6-2/TRBV6-3	TRBJ2-1	TGTGCCAGCAGCCTTTTCGGGAGGGCCTTCAGCAATGAGCAGTTCTTC	CASSLFGRAFSNEQFF
-	-	TRBV6-5	TRBJ1-1	TGTGCCAGCAGGATAGCCGGGATGAACACTGAAGCTTTCTTT	CASRIAGMNTEAFF
-	-	TRBV6-1	TRBJ2-7	TGTGCCAGCAGTGAATATCTCACAGCAAGCTACGAGCAGTACTTC	CASSEYLTASYEQYF
-	TRBD1	TRBV4-1	TRBJ2-2	TGCGCCAGCAGCCAAAGGGGGGGGACAGGGAACGGGGAGCTGTTTTTT	CASSQRGGTGNGELFF
once	-	TRBV5-4	TRBJ1-3	TGTGCCAGCAGCTCACAGGTCTCTGGAAACACCATATATTTT	CASSSQVSGNTIYF
-	-	TRBV5-1	TRBJ2-1	TGCGCCAGCAGCTTGGGACTGGGGGGCTCCTACAATGAGCAGTTCTTC	CASSLGLGGSYNEQFF
-	TRBD1	TRBV28	TRBJ2-7	TGTGCCAGCAGTGAAACAGGGGGCTATAACGAGCAGTACTTC	CASSETGGYNEQYF
-	TRBD1	TRBV7-9	TRBJ1-4	TGTGCCAGCAGCCGAGGGGGCTTCGGTGAAAAACTGTTTTTT	CASSRGGFGEKLFF
-	-	TRBV7-9	TRBJ2-3	TGTGCCAGCAGCTTAGGTGGTAGCGGTTTGTTCACAGATACGCAGTATTTT	CASSLGGSGLFTDTQYF
-	TRBD2	TRBV5-4	TRBJ2-3	TGTGCCAGCAGCTCAGGGACTAGCGGGTACACAGATACGCAGTATTTT	CASSSGTSGYTDTQYF
-	-	TRBV2	TRBJ1-2	TGTGCCAGCAGTCTTGTGGGCGGCTACACCTTC	CASSLVGGYTF
-	TRBD2	TRBV19	TRBJ2-5	TGTGCCAGTAATCTAGCGGGGGGATCCCAAGAGACCCAGTACTTC	CASNLAGGSQETQYF
-	-	TRBV19	TRBJ2-7	TGTGCCACCCGCAGTCAGTCCTACGAGCAGTACTTC	CATRSQSYEQYF
-	TRBD1	TRBV2	TRBJ1-4	TGTGCCAGCATAGGACAGGGAGGGGAAAAACTGTTTTTT	CASIGQGGEKLFF
-	-	TRBV2	TRBJ2-3	TGTGCCAGCAGTGGAAAGGCTAGAGTTGGTACGCAGTATTTT	CASSGKARVGTQYF
-	TRBD2	TRBV9	TRBJ2-3	TGTGCCAGCAGCGTAAGTCTAGCGGGGAGGGCAGATACGCAGTATTTT	CASSVSLAGRADTQYF
once	-	TRBV19	TRBJ2-3	TGTGCCAGTAGTAGGAAGACAACAGATACGCAGTATTTT	CASSRKTTDTQYF
many	TRBD1	TRBV7-9	TRBJ2-6	TGTGCCAGCAGCCGGGACAGGACCTCCTCTGGGGCCAACGTCCTGACTTTC	CASSRDRTSSGANVLTF
-	-	TRBV12-3/TRBV12-4	TRBJ1-2	TGTGCCAGCAGTTTTTTGGGGCCCTACACCTTC	CASSFLGPYTF